This T cell receptor (beta chain) was obtained from a study of T cells in narcolepsy. Broader study findings: Healthy controls reportedly lacked the autoreactive clonotypes serially found in patients' blood.

As to this clone: Its specificity is not known.

Generated by immunoSEQ multiplex PCR, the TCRdb table keeps only in-frame clones and is missing some. The sample consists of tens of thousands of clones, more than 70% of them appearing once. CDR1 is SGHNT and CDR2 is YENEEA in the germline V gene. Unmatched junction bases numbered 13, after V lost 5 bases and J lost 4 bases. The CDR3 consists of 17 residues. Source material: memory (CD45RA-) CD4+ T cells from blood. This rearrangement joins TRBV11-3 to TRBJ2-3; 9 bases fit TRBD2. This sequence was found in a human donor in good health. CDR3 loop: CASSPGVKRGAADTQYF. As DNA, the CDR3 is TGTGCCAGCAGCCCTGGTGTGAAGCGGGGGGCAGCAGATACGCAGTATTTT.